This TCR beta chain was identified during a study of glioma-infiltrating T cells after dendritic cell vaccination. About the study: Patients had newly diagnosed or recurrent glioblastoma and received dendritic cell vaccines.

Worth noting for this clone: Its cognate antigen is unknown.

General study results and limits: Only a small number of patients had complete blood and tumor samples. Estimated pretreatment TIL content predicted outcome after dendritic cell vaccination.

V dropped 5 bases and J dropped 2 bases, with 19 bases sitting between them. Per the germline V gene, CDR1 is SEHNR and CDR2 is FQNEAQ (reference sequence). The CDR3 extends over 18 amino acids. Data came from immunoSEQ multiplex PCR; TCRdb stores just in-frame clones and leaves some out. Seen here are about 49,000 clones, around 86% observed once, and the top ten hold roughly 11%. Sample: blood, taken before dendritic cell vaccination. The receptor's source is a human donor with glioblastoma. The chain has TRBV7-9 and TRBJ2-6; TRBD1 might be the D (6 bases). CDR3 sequence reads: CASSPPGTGRPGANVLTF. In nucleotides, the CDR3 is TGTGCCAGCAGCCCCCCGGGCACAGGGAGACCTGGGGCCAACGTCCTGACTTTC.